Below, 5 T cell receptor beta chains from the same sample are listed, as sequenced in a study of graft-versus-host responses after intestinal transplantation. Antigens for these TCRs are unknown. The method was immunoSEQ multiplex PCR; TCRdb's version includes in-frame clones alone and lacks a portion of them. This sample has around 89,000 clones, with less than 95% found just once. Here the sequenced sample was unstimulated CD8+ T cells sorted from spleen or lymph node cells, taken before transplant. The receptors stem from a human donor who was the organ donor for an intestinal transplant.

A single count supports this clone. The CDR3: CASSQQGSPFSYEQYF. The CDR3 DNA reads TGCGCCAGCAGCCAACAGGGGTCTCCTTTCTCCTACGAGCAGTACTTC. The chain employs TRBV4-1 and TRBJ2-7; the D gene is possibly TRBD1 (6 bases). CDR3 length: 16 amino acids. Germline assignment: CDR1 MGHRA and CDR2 YSYEKL. With 2 bases removed from V and 0 bases from J, the gap between germline ends came to 14 bases.

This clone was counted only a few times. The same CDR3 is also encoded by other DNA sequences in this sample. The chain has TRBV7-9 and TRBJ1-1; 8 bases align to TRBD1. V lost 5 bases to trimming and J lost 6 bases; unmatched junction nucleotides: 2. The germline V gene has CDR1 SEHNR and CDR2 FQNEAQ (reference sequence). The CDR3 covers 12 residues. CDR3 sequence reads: CASSGTGAEAFF. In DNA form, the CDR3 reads TGTGCCAGCAGCGGGACAGGCGCTGAAGCTTTCTTT.

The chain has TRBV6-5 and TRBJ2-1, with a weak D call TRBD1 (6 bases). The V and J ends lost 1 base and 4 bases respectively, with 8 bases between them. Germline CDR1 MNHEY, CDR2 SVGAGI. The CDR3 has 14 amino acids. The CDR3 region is CASSYLGQYNEQFF. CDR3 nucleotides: TGTGCCAGCAGTTACTTGGGACAATACAATGAGCAGTTCTTC.

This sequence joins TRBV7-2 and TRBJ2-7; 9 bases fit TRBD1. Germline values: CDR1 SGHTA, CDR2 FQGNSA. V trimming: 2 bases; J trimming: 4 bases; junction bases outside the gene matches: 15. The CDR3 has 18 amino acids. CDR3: CASSLFAGTGNKGYEQYF. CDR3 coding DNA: TGTGCCAGCAGCTTATTCGCCGGGACAGGGAATAAAGGATACGAGCAGTACTTC.

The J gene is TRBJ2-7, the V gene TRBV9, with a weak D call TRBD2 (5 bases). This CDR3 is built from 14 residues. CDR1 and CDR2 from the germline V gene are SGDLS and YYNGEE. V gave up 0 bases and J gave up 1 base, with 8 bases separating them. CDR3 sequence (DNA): TGTGCCAGCAGCGTAGACGGGGTGTCCTACGAGCAGTACTTC. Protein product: CASSVDGVSYEQYF.